The present T cell receptor beta chain was sequenced within a study of blood T cell repertoires in COVID-19. Study in general: Acute-phase and convalescent COVID-19 samples originated in the United States, Italy and Spain.

Participant ages covered roughly 18 to 89 years across approximately 25 US areas. Self-reported history from a screening survey and questionnaire set each donor's cohort. Study processing details: Scientists estimated how many nucleated cells there were by amplifying reference gene primers. Sequenced by immunoSEQ multiplex PCR; TCRdb stores in-frame clones only, minus some. That table furnishes V, J and clone size, whereas the DNA furnished D and trimming. The sample consists of hundreds of thousands of clones, over 75% of them appearing once. This CDR3 comprises 15 residues. V gave up 2 bases and J gave up 0 bases, with 9 bases separating them. CDR1 is SGDLS and CDR2 is YYNGEE in the germline V gene.

What was sequenced was PBMCs or T cells enriched from blood (not recorded which). J is TRBJ2-1 and V is TRBV9, with D possibly TRBD2 on 6 matching bases. This clonotype originated in a woman in her thirties or forties who had recovered from COVID-19. The CDR3 coding sequence is TGTGCCAGCAGCGTGACTAGTACCTCCTACAATGAGCAGTTCTTC. Translating it yields CASSVTSTSYNEQFF. Together with reference TRBV9 and TRBJ2-1, the CDR3 gives the full variable domain: DSGVTQTPKHLITATGQRVTLRCSPRSGDLSVYWYQQSLDQGLQFLIQYYNGEERAKGNILERFSAQQFPDLHSELNLSSLELGDSALYFCASSVTSTSYNEQFFGPGTRLTVL.